This T cell receptor beta chain is drawn from a study of OX40 agonist ivuxolimab in advanced cancers. Study-level background: Ivuxolimab was administered intravenously to patients at 0.01 to 10 mg/kg every 2 weeks. One hepatocellular carcinoma and two cutaneous melanoma patients partially responded.

The V end lost 3 bases, the J end lost 0 bases, and 6 bases lay between the germline ends. This CDR3 is 13 amino acids long. The germline V gene encodes CDR1 SGHDT and CDR2 YYEEEE. Clones were read by immunoSEQ multiplex PCR, and TCRdb kept only the in-frame ones, dropping some. Among about 73,000 clones, almost 90% were seen once, and the ten largest hold less than 0.8%. Patients were ineligible given autoimmune disease history or systemic immunosuppression. The chain combines TRBV5-6 with TRBJ1-1; no clear D gene. The sequencing used CD4+ or CD8+ T cells sorted from blood, collected in a trial of the OX40 agonist ivuxolimab. This receptor was taken from an adult with an advanced solid tumor such as melanoma, head and neck, liver or kidney cancer. This CDR3 reads CASSSGMNTEAFF. The CDR3, as DNA: TGTGCCAGCAGCTCGGGCATGAACACTGAAGCTTTCTTT.